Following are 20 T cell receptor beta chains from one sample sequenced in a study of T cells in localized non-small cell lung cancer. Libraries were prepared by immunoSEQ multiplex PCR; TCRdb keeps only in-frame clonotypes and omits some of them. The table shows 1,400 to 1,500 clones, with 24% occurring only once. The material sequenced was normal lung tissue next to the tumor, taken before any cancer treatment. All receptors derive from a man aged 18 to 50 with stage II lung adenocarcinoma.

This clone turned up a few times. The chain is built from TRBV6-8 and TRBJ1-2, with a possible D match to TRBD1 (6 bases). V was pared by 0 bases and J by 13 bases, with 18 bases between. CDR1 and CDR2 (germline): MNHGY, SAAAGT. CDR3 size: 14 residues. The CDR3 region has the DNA TGTGCCAGCAGTTACTCGATTCCGGGGGCAAGCCGCACCTTC. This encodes CASSYSIPGASRTF.

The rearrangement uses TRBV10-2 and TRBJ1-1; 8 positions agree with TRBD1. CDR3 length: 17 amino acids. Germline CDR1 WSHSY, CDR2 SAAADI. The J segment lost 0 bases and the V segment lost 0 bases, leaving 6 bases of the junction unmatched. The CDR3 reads CASSESQGVPLNTEAFF. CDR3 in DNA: TGCGCCAGCAGTGAGTCACAGGGGGTCCCCCTGAACACTGAAGCTTTCTTT.

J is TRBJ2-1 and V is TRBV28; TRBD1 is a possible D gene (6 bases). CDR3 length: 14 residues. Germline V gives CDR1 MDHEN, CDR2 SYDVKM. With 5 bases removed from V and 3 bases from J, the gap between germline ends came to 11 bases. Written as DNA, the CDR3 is TGTGCCAGCAGTCGTGGACAGAGCTACAATGAGCAGTTCTTC. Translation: CASSRGQSYNEQFF.

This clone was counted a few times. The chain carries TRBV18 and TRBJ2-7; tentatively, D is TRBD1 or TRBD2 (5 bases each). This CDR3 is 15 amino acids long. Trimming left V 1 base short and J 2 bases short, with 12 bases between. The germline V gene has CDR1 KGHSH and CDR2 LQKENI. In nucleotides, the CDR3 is TGTGCCAGCTCACCACAGGGACGGCTCACCTACGAGCAGTACTTC. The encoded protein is CASSPQGRLTYEQYF.

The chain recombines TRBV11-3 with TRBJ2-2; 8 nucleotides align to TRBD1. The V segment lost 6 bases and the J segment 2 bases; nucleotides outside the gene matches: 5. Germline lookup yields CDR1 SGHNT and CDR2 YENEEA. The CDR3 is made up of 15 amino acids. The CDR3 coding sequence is TGTGCCAGCAGGAGGACAGGGATTAACACCGGGGAGCTGTTTTTT. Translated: CASRRTGINTGELFF.

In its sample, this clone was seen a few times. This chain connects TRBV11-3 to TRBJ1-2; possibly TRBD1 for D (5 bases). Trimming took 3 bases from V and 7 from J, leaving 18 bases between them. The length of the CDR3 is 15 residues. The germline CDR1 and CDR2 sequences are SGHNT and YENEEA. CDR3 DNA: TGTGCCAGCAGCTTGGCCAGGGCTGCTATGGTTGGCTACACCTTC. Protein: CASSLARAAMVGYTF.

The CDR3 is CASSQASSYEQYF. DNA of the CDR3: TGTGCCAGCTCGCAGGCTAGCAGCTACGAGCAGTACTTC. The V gene is TRBV18, the J gene TRBJ2-7, with TRBD2 as a possible D gene (5 bases). The V gene lost 6 bases and the J gene lost 3 bases, with 12 bases spanning the gap. CDR1 is KGHSH, CDR2 LQKENI, per germline. The CDR3 is made up of 13 amino acids.

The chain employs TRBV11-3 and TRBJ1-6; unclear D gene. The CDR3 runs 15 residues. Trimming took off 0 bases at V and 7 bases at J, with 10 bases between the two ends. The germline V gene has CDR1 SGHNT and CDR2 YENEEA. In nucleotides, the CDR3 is TGTGCCAGCAGCTTAGAAAGTCGGAGCAATTCACCCCTCCACTTT. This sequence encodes CASSLESRSNSPLHF.

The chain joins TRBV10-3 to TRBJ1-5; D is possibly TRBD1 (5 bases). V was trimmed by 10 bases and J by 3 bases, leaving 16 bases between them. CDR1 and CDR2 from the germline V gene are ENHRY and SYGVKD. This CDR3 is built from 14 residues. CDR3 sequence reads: CASENRGDNQPQHF. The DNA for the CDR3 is TGTGCCAGCGAAAATAGGGGCGACAATCAGCCCCAGCATTTT.

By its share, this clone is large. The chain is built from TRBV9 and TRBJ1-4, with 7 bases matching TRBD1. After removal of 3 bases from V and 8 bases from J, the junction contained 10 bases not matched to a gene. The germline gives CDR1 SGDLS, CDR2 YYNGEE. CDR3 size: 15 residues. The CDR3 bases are TGTGCCAGCAGCGACGGAGGGGGCGCACGGGAAAAACTGTTTTTT. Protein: CASSDGGGAREKLFF. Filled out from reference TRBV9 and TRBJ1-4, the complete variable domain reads DSGVTQTPKHLITATGQRVTLRCSPRSGDLSVYWYQQSLDQGLQFLIQYYNGEERAKGNILERFSAQQFPDLHSELNLSSLELGDSALYFCASSDGGGAREKLFFGSGTQLSVL.

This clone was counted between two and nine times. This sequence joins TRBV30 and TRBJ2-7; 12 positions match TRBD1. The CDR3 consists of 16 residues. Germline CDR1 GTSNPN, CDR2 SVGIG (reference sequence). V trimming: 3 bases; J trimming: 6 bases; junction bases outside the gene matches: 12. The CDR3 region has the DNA TGTGCCTGGAGCTTAGGGACAGGGGGCCTCGGATCCGAGCAGTACTTC. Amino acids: CAWSLGTGGLGSEQYF.

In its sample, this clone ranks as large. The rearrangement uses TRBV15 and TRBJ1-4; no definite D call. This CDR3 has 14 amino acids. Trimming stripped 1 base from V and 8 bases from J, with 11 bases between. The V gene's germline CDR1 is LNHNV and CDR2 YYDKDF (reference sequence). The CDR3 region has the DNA TGTGCCACCAGCAGAGGGTCACTTGGAGAAAAACTGTTTTTT. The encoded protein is CATSRGSLGEKLFF.

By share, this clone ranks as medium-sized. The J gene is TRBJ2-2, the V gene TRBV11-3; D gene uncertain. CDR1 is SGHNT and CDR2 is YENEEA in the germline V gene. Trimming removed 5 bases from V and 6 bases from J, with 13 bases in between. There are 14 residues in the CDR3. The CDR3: CASSPTDKAGELFF. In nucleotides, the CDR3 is TGTGCCAGCAGCCCGACGGATAAGGCCGGGGAGCTGTTTTTT.

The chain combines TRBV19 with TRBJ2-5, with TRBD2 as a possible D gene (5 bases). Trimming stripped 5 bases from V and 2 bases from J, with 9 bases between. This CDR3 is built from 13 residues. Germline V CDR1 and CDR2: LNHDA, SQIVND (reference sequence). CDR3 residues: CASSGGLQETQYF. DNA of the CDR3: TGTGCCAGTAGTGGAGGCTTGCAAGAGACCCAGTACTTC. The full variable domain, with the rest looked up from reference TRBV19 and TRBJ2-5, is DGGITQSPKYLFRKEGQNVTLSCEQNLNHDAMYWYRQDPGQGLRLIYYSQIVNDFQKGDIAEGYSVSREKKESFPLTVTSAQKNPTAFYLCASSGGLQETQYFGPGTRLLVL.

CDR3 residues: CASSVIAGGRDTQYF. The CDR3 nucleotides are TGTGCCAGCAGCGTAATCGCTGGGGGGAGAGATACGCAGTATTTT. This sequence joins TRBV9 and TRBJ2-3; tentatively, D is TRBD2 (6 bases). The germline gives CDR1 SGDLS, CDR2 YYNGEE. The length of the CDR3 is 15 residues. Between the trimmed V and J ends, which lost 1 base and 5 bases, there was a span of 14 bases.

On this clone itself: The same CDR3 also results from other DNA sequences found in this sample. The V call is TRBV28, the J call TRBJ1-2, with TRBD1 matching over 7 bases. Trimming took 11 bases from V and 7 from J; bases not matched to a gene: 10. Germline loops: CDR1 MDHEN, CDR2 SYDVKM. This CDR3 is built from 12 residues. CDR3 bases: TGTGCCTCCAAGCCAGGGGGAGGTGGCTACACCTTC. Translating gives CASKPGGGGYTF.

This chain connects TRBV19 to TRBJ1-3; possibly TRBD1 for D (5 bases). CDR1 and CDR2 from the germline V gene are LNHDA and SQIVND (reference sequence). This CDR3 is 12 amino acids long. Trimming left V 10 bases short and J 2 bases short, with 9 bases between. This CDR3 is CATKGPGNTIYF. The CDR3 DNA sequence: TGTGCCACCAAGGGGCCTGGAAACACCATATATTTT.

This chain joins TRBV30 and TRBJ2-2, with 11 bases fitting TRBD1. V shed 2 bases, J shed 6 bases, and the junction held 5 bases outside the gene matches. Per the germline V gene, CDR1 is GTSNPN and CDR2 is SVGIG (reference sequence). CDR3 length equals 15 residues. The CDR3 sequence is CAWSFPGQGAGELFF. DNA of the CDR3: TGTGCCTGGAGTTTCCCGGGACAGGGGGCCGGGGAGCTGTTTTTT.

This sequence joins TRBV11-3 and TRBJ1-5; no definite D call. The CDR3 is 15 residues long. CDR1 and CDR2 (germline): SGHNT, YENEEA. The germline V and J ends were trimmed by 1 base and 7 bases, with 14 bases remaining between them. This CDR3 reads CASSLVLEGRQPQHF. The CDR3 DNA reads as TGTGCCAGCAGCTTAGTGTTAGAAGGACGGCAGCCCCAGCATTTT.

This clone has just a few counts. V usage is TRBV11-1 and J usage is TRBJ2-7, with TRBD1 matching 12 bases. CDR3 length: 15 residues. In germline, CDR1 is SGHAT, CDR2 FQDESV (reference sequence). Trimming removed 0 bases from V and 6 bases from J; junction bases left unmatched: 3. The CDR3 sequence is CASSLAGQGASEQYF. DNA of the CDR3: TGTGCCAGCAGCTTAGCGGGACAGGGGGCCAGCGAGCAGTACTTC. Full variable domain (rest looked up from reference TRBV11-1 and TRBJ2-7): EAEVAQSPRYKITEKSQAVAFWCDPISGHATLYWYRQILGQGPELLVQFQDESVVDDSQLPKDRFSAERLKGVDSTLKIQPAELGDSAMYLCASSLAGQGASEQYFGPGTRLTVT.